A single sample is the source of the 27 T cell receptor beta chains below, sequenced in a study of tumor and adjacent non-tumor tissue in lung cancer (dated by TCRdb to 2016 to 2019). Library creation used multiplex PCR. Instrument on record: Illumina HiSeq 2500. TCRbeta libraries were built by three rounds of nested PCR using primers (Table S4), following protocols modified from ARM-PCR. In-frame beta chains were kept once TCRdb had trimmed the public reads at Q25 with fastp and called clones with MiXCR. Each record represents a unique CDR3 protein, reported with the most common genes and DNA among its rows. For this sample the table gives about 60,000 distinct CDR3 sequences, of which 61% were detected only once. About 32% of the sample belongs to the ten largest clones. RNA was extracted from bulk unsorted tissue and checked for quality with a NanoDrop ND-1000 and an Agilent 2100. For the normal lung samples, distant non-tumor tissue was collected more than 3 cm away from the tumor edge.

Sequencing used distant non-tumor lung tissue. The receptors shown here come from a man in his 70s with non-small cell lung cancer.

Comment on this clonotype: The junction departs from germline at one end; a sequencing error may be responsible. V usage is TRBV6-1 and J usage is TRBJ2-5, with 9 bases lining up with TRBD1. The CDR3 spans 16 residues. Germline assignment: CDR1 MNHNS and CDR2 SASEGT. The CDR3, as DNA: TGTGCCAACAACCCCGAGGTGGGACAGGGACGGGAGACCCAATACTTC. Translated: CANNPEVGQGRETQYF.

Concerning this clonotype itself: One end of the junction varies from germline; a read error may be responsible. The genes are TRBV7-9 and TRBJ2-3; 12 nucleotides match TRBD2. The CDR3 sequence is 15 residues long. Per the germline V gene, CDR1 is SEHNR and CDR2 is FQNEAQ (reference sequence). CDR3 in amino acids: CANNLGLAGTDTQYF. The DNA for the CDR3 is TGTGCCAACAACTTGGGACTAGCGGGCACAGATACACAGTATTTT.

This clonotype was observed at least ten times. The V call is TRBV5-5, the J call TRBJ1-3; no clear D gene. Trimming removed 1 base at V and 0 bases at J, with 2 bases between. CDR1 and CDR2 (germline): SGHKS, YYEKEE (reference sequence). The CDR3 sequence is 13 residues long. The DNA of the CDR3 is TGTGCCAGCAGCTTGAACTCTGGAAACACCATATATTTT. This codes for CASSLNSGNTIYF.

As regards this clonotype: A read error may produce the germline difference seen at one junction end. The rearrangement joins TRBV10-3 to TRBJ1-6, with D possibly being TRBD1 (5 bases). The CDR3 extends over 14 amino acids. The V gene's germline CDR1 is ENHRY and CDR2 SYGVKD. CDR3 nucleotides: TGTGCCATCGGTCTCCAGGGAGTTAACTCACCCCCCCACTTT. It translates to CAIGLQGVNSPPHF.

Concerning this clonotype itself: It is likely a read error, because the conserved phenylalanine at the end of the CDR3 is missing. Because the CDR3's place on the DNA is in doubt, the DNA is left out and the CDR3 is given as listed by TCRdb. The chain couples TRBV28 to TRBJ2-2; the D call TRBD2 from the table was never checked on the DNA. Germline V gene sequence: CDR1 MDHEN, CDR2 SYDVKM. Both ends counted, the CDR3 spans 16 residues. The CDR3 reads CASRYSGSGGSGELLL.

CDR3 sequence reads: CASSPATGAGPDTQYF. The CDR3 nucleotides are TGTGCCAGCAGCCCCGCAACTGGGGCTGGCCCAGATACGCAGTATTTT. V and J are TRBV7-8 and TRBJ2-3, with D perhaps TRBD1 (5 bases). The CDR3 sequence is 16 residues long. Trimming stripped 5 bases from V and 4 bases from J, with 19 bases between. Germline-derived CDR1 and CDR2 are SGHVS and FQNEAQ.

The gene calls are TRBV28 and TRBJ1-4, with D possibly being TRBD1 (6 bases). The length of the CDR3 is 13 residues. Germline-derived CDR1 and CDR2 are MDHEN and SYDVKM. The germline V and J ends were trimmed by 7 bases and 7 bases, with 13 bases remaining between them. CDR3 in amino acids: CASTTGTVEKLFF. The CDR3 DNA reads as TGTGCCAGCACCACAGGGACGGTTGAAAAACTGTTTTTT.

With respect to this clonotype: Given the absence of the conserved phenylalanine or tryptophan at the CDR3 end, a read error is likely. Written as DNA, the CDR3 is TGCAGCGTCGTAGGAGGTGCCTCTGGGGCCAACGTCCTGACTTTA. It codes for CSVVGGASGANVLTL. V usage is TRBV29-1 and J usage is TRBJ2-6; D may be TRBD2 (5 bases). Germline CDR1 reads SQVTM; CDR2 reads ANQGSEA. V shed 6 bases and J shed 0 bases, with 12 bases lying between them. This CDR3 has 15 residues.

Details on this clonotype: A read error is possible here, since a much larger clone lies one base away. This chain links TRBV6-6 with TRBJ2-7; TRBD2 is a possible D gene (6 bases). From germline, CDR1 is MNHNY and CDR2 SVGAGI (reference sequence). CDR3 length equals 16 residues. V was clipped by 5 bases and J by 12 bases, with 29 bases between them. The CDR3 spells CASSISPPSESTMLYF. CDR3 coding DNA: TGTGCCAGCAGTATCAGCCCGCCTAGCGAATCTACGATGCTGTACTTC.

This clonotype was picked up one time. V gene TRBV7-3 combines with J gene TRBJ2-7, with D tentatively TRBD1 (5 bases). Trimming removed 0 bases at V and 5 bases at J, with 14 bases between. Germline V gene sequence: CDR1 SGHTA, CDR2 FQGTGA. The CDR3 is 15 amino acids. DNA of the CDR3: TGTGCCAGCAGCTTAACGGAAGCAGGGATCAACGAGCAGTACTTC. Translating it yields CASSLTEAGINEQYF.

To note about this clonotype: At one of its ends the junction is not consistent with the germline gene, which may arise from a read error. Here the CDR3 reads CASSHPTVRQARGEKPFF. CDR3 nucleotides: TGTGCCAGCAGCCACCCCACTGTAAGACAGGCGCGGGGAGAAAAACCGTTTTTT. The rearrangement links TRBV4-2 to TRBJ1-4; D possibly corresponds to TRBD1 (6 bases). The CDR3 has 18 amino acids. Germline V gives CDR1 LGHNA, CDR2 YNFKEQ.

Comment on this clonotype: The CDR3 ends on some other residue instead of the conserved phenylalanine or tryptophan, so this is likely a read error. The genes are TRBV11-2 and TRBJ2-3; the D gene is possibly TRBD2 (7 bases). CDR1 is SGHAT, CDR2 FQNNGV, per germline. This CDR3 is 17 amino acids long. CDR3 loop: CACSLETSRGRADTQYS. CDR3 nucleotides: TGTGCCTGCAGCTTAGAAACGTCGAGGGGGAGGGCAGATACGCAGTATTCT.

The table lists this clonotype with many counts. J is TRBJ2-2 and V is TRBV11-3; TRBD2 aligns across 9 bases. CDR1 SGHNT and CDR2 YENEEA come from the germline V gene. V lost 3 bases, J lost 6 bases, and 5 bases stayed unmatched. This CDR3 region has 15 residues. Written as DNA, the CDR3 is TGTGCCAGCAGCTTTACCGGGACTAGCCCCGGGGAGCTGTTTTTT. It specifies CASSFTGTSPGELFF.

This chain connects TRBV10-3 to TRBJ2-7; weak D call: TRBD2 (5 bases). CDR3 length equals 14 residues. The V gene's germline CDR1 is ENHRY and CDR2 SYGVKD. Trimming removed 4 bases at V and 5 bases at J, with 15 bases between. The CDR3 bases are TGTGCCATCAGTGGGAGCGGATCCTCGCACGAGCAGTACTTC. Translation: CAISGSGSSHEQYF.

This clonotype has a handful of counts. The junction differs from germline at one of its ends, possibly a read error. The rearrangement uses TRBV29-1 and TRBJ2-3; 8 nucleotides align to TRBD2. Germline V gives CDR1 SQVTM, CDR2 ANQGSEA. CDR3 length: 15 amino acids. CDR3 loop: CSVKDGRVGTDTQYF. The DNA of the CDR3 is TGCAGCGTTAAAGACGGGAGGGTAGGCACAGATACGCAATATTTT.

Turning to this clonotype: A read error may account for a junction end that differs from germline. For the CDR3, the DNA is TGCAGCGTAGACATTGGAACAGGGGGTTCGAGCAATCTGCCCCAGCATTTT. Translating it yields CSVDIGTGGSSNLPQHF. This chain connects TRBV29-1 to TRBJ1-5; 8 bases are shared with TRBD1. The CDR3 covers 17 residues. Germline values: CDR1 SQVTM, CDR2 ANQGSEA.

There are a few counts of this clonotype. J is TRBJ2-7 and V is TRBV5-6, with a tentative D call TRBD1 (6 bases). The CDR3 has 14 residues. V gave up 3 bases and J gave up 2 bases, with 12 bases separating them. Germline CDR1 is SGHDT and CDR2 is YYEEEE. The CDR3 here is CASSSRDIPYEQYF. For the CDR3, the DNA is TGTGCCAGCAGCTCACGGGACATACCCTACGAGCAGTACTTC.

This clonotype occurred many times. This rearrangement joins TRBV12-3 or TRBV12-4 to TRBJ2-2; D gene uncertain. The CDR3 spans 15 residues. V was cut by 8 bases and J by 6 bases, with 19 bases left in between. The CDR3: CASFLRATSAGELFF. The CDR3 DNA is TGTGCCAGCTTCCTCCGGGCGACCTCTGCCGGGGAGCTGTTTTTT.

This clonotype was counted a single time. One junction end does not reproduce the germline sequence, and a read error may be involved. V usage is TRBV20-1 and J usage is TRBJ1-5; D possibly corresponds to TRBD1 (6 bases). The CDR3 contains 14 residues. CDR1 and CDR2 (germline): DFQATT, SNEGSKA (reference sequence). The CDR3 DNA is TGCATCGTTGGGGGGGCTTTGTTCGATCAGTCCCAACATTTT. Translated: CIVGGALFDQSQHF.

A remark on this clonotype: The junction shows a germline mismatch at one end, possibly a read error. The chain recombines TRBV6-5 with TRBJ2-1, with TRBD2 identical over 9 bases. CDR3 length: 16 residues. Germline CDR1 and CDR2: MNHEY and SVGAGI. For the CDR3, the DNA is TGTGCCAGCAGAAGCCCCGGGACTAGCTGGTACAATGAGCACTTCTTC. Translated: CASRSPGTSWYNEHFF.

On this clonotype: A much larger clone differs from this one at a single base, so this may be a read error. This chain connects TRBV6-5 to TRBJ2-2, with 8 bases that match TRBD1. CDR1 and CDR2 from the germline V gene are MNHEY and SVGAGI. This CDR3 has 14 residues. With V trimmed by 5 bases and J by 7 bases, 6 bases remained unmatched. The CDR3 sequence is CASSGQGAVGELFF. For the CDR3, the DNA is TGTGCCAGCAGTGGGCAGGGGGCCGTCGGGGAGCTGTTTTTT.

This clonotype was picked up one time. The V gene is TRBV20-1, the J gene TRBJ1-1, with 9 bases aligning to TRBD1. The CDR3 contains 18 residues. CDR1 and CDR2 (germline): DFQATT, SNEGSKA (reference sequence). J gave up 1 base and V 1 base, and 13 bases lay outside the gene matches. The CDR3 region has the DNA TGCAGTGCTAGAGGCCCAACAGGGGGCGGTTTGCGGAACACTGAAGCTTTCTTT. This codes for CSARGPTGGGLRNTEAFF.

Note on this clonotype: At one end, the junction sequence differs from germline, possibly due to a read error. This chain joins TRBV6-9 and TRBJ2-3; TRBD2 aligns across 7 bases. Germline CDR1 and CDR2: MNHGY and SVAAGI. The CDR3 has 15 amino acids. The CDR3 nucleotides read TGTGCCAGCATCAACAGAGACGGGAGGTCAGATATGCAGTATTTT. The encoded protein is CASINRDGRSDMQYF.

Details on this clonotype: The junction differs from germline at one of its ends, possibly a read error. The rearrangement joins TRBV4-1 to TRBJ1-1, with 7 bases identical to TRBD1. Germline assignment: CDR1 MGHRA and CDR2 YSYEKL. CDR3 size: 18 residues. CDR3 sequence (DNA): TGCGCCAGCAGCACAGGGGATGCGGGACGCAACCTGGGGGCTGAAGCCTTCTTT. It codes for CASSTGDAGRNLGAEAFF.

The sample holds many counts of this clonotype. The DNA for the CDR3 is TGTGCCTGGAGATCCGGGACTACGGGGGAGACCCAGTACTTC. The encoded protein is CAWRSGTTGETQYF. The chain links TRBV30 to TRBJ2-5; 7 nucleotides match TRBD2. J was trimmed by 5 bases and V by 3 bases; bases with no gene match: 9. Germline V gives CDR1 GTSNPN, CDR2 SVGIG (reference sequence). This CDR3 has 14 amino acids.

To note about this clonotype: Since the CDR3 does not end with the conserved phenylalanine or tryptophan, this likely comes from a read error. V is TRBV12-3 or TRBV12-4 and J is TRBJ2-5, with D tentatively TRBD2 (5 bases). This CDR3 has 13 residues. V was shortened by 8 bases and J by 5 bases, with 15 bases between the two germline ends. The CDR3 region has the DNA TGTGCCAGCGTTGTACGAGGCGGGGAGACCCAGTACTAC. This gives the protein CASVVRGGETQYY.

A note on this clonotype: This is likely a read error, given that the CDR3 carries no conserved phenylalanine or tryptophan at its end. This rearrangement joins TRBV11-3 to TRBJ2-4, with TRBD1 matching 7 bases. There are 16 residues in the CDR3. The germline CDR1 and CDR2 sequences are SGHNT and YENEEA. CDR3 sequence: CASSMNRGNSKDIQYL. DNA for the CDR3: TGTGCCAGCAGCATGAACAGGGGTAATTCCAAAGACATTCAGTACCTC.